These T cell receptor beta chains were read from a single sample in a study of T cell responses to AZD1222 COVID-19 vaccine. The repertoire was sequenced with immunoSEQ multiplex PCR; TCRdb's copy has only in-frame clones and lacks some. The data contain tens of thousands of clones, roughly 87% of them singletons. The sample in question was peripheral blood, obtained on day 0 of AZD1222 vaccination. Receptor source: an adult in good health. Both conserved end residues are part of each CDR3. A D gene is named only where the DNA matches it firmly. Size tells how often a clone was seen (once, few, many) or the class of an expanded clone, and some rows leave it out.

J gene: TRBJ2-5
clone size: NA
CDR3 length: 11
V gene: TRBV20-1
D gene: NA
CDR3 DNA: TGCAGTGCTAGGCGGTCGGAGACCCAGTACTTC
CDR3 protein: CSARRSETQYF

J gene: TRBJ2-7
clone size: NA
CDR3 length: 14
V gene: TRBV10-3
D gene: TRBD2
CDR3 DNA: TGTGCCATCAGGGTAGCGGGGGGCATGGGCGAGCAGTACTTC
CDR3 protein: CAIRVAGGMGEQYF

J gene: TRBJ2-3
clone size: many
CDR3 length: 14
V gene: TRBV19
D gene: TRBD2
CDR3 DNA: TGTGCCAGTAAGACTAGCGGGGAGGCAGATACGCAGTATTTT
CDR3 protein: CASKTSGEADTQYF

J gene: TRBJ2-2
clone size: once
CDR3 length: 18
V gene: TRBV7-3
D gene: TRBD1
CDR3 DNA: TGTGCCAGCAGCTTAAGCCGGGACAGGGTTAGGAACACCGGGGAGCTGTTTTTT
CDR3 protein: CASSLSRDRVRNTGELFF

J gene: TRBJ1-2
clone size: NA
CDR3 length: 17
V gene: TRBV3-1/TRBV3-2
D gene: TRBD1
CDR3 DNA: TGTGCCAGCAGCCGCAACCCGTCAAGGCAGGGGGCGCGAGGCTACACCTTC
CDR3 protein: CASSRNPSRQGARGYTF

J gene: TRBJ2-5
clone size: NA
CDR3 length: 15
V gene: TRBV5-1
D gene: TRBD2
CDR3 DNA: TGCGCCAGCAGCGCAGCGGGGGGCACCAAAGAGACCCAGTACTTC
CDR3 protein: CASSAAGGTKETQYF

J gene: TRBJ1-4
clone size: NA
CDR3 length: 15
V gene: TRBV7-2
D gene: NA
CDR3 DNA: TGTGCCAGCAGCCCTCGGCCCGCGTTTGAGGAAAAACTGTTTTTT
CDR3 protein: CASSPRPAFEEKLFF

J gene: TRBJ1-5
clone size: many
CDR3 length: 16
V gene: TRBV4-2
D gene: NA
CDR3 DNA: TGTGCCAGCAGCCAAGAAGTTGGCCAGCTCAATCAGCCCCAGCATTTT
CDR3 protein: CASSQEVGQLNQPQHF

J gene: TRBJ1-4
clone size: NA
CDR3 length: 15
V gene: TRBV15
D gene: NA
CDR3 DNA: TGTGCCACCAGCAGGGACCGGGCCAATAATGAAAAACTGTTTTTT
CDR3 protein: CATSRDRANNEKLFF

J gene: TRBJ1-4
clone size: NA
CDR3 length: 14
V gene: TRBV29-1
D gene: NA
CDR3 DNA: TGCAGCGTTGATGGGGGAGGAGAGTACGAAAAACTGTTTTTT
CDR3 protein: CSVDGGGEYEKLFF

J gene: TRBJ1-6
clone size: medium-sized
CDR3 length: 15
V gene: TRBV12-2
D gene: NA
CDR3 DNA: TGTGCAAGTCGCTTAGCGTGGACGGGTGATTCACCCCTCCACTTT
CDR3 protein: CASRLAWTGDSPLHF

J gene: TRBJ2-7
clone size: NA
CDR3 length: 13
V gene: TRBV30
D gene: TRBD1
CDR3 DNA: TGTGCCTGGAGTCAGGGACAGCACTACGAGCAGTACTTC
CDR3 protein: CAWSQGQHYEQYF